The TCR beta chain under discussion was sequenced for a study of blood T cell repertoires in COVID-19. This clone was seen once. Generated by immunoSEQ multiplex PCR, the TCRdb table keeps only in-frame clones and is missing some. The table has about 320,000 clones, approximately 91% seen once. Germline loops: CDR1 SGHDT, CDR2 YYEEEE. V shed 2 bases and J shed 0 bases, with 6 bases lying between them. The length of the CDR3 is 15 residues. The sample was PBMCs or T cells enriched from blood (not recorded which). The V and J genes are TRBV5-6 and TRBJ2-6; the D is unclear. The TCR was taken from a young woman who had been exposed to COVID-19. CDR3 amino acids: CASSFWSSGANVLTF. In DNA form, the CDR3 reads TGTGCCAGCAGCTTTTGGAGCTCTGGGGCCAACGTCCTGACTTTC.